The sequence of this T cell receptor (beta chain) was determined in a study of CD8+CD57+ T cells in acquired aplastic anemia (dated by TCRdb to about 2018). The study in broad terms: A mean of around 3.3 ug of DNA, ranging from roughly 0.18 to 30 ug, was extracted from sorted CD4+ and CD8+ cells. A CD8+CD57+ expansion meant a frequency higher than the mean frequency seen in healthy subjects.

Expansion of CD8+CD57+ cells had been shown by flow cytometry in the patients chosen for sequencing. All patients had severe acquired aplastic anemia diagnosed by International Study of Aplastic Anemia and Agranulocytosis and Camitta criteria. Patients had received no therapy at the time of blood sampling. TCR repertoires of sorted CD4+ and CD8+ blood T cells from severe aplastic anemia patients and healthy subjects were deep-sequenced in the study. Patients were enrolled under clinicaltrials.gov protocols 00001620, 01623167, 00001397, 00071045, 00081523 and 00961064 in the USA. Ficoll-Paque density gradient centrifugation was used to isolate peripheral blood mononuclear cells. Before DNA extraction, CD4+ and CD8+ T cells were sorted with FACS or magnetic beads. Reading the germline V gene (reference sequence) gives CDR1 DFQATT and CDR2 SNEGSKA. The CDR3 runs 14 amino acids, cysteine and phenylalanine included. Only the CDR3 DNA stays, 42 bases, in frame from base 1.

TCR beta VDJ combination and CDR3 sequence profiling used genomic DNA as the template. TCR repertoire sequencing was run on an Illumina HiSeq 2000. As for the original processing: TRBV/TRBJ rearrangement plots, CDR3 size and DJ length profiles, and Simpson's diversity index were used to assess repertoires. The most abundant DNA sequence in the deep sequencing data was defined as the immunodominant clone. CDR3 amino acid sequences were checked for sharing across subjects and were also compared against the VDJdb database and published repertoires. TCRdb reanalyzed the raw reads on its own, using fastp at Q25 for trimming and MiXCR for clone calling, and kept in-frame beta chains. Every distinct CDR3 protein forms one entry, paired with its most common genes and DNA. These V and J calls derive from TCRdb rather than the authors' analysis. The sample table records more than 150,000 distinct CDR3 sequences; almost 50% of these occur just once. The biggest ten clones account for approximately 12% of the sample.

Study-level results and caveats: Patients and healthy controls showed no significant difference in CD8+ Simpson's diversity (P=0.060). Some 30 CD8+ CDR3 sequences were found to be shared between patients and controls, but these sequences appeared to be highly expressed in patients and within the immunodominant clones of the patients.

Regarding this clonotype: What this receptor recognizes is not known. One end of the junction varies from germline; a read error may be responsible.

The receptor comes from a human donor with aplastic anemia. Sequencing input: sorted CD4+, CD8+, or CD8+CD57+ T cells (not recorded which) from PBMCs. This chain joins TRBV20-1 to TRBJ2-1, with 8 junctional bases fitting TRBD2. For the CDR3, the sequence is CSARTGGGIDEQLF. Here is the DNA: TGCAGTGCTAGAACCGGCGGGGGGATTGATGAGCAGCTCTTC.